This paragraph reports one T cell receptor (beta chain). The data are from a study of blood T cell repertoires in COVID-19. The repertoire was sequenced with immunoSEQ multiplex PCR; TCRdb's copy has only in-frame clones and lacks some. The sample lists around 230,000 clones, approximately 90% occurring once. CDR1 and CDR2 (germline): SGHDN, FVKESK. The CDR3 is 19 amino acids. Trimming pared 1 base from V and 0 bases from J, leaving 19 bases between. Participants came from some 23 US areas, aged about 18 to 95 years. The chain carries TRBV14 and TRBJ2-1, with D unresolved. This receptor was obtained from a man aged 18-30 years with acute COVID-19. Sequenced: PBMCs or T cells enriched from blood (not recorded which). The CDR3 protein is CASSQGILRGGSSYNEQFF. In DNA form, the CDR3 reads TGTGCCAGCAGCCAAGGAATTTTACGAGGCGGCAGCTCCTACAATGAGCAGTTCTTC.